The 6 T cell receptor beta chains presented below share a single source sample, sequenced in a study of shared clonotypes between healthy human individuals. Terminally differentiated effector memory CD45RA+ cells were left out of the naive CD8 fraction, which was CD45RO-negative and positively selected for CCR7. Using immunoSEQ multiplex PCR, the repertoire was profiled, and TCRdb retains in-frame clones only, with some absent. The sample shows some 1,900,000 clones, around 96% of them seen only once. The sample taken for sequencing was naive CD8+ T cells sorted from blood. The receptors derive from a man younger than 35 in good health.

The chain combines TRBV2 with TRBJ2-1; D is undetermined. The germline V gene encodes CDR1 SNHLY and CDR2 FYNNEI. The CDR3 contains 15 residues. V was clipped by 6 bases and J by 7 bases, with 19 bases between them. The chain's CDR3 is CASSPSEPATNEQFF. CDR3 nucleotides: TGTGCCAGCAGCCCCTCTGAGCCCGCGACTAATGAGCAGTTCTTC.

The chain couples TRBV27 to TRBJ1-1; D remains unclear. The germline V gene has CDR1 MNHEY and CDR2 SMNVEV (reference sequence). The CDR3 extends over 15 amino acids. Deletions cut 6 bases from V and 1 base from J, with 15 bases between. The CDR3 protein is CASRDSRTSNTEAFF. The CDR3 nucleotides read TGTGCCAGCAGGGACTCCCGCACCTCGAACACTGAAGCTTTCTTT.

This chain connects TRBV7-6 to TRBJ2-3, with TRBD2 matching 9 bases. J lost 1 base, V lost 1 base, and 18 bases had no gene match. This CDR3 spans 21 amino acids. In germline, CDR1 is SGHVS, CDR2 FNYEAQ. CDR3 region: CASSLVWARKLAGGGTDTQYF. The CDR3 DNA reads TGTGCCAGCAGCTTAGTTTGGGCCAGGAAACTAGCGGGCGGGGGCACAGATACGCAGTATTTT. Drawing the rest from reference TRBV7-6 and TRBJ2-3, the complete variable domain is GAGVSQSPRYKVTKRGQDVALRCDPISGHVSLYWYRQALGQGPEFLTYFNYEAQQDKSGLPNDRFSAERPEGSISTLTIQRTEQRDSAMYRCASSLVWARKLAGGGTDTQYFGPGTRLTVL.

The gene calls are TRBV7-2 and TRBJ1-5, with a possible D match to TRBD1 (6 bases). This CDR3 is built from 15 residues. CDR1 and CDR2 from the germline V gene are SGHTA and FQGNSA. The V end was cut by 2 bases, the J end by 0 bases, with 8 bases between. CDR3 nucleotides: TGTGCCAGCAGCTTAAACAGGGATAGCAATCAGCCCCAGCATTTT. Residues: CASSLNRDSNQPQHF.

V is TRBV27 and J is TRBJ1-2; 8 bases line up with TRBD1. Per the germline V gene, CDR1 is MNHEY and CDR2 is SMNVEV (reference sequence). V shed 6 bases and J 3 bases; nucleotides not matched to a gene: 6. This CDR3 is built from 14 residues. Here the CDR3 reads CASSRQGPDYGYTF. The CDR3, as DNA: TGTGCCAGCAGCCGACAGGGGCCGGACTATGGCTACACCTTC.

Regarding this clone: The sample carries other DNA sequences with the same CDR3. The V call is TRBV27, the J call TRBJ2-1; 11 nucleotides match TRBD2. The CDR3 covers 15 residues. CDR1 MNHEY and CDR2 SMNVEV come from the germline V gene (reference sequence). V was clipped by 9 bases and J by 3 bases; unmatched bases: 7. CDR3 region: CASSPGTSGYNEQFF. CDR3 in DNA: TGTGCCAGTAGTCCAGGGACTAGCGGCTACAATGAGCAGTTCTTC.